A selection of T cell receptor beta chains follows, all from one sample in a study of cytomegalovirus exposure and HLA in healthy donors. Produced via immunoSEQ multiplex PCR; TCRdb's table is partial and in-frame only. The table lists approximately 220,000 clones, 85% to 95% of them singletons. The material sequenced was PBMCs. The receptors stem from a woman younger than 35 in good health and CMV-seronegative. Each CDR3 is given with its conserved first and last residue. Fields, in order: V gene, clone size, J gene, D gene, CDR3 protein, CDR3 DNA. A D gene is named only where the DNA matches it firmly. Size values are once, few and many counts, or a class for expanded clones, and some rows have none.

TRBV11-2	once	TRBJ2-2	NA	CASSLGGNGELFF	TGTGCCAGCAGCTTAGGAGGGAACGGGGAGCTGTTTTTT
TRBV5-1	NA	TRBJ2-7	TRBD2	CASSLEGLVTTYEQYF	TGCGCCAGCAGCTTGGAGGGACTAGTTACCACCTACGAGCAGTACTTC
TRBV27	few	TRBJ1-1	NA	CASSFNGGEAFF	TGTGCCAGCAGTTTTAATGGCGGTGAAGCTTTCTTT
TRBV6-5	NA	TRBJ1-1	TRBD1	CASSTGGGTEAFF	TGTGCCAGCAGCACAGGGGGGGGCACTGAAGCTTTCTTT
TRBV6-1	NA	TRBJ2-5	NA	CASSGTPGKTQYF	TGTGCCAGCTCCGGGACTCCTGGGAAGACCCAGTACTTC
TRBV2	NA	TRBJ2-2	TRBD2	CASLGTTNTGELFF	TGTGCCAGCCTCGGGACTACGAACACCGGGGAGCTGTTTTTT
TRBV5-1	NA	TRBJ1-1	TRBD1	CASSPGQVSGTEAFF	TGCGCCAGCAGCCCGGGACAGGTTAGCGGCACTGAAGCTTTCTTT
TRBV5-6	NA	TRBJ2-1	NA	CASLAGFDDEQFF	TGTGCCAGCCTGGCAGGGTTTGACGATGAGCAGTTCTTC
TRBV5-4	once	TRBJ2-7	NA	CASSLGSTYEQYF	TGTGCCAGCAGCTTGGGCAGTACCTACGAGCAGTACTTC
TRBV28	NA	TRBJ2-7	NA	CASSLAGTSTYEQYF	TGTGCCAGCAGTTTGGCGGGGACGTCTACCTACGAGCAGTACTTC
TRBV6-1	NA	TRBJ2-7	TRBD1	CASSAPRSGQGSYEQYF	TGTGCCAGCAGTGCCCCCCGCTCCGGACAGGGTTCGTACGAGCAGTACTTC
TRBV5-1	NA	TRBJ1-4	NA	CASSPDMGRTNEKLFF	TGCGCCAGCAGCCCAGACATGGGTAGAACTAATGAAAAACTGTTTTTT
TRBV19	NA	TRBJ1-2	NA	CASSMMGQGSYTF	TGTGCCAGTAGTATGATGGGGCAGGGAAGCTACACCTTC
TRBV7-7	NA	TRBJ2-1	NA	CASSKGLRSYNEQFF	TGTGCCAGCAGCAAGGGACTGAGGTCCTACAATGAGCAGTTCTTC
TRBV6-5	once	TRBJ1-3	TRBD1	CASRGTGGGNTIYF	TGTGCCAGCAGAGGGACAGGGGGGGGAAACACCATATATTTT
TRBV2	NA	TRBJ2-1	NA	CASSQNNEQFF	TGTGCCAGCAGTCAAAACAATGAGCAGTTCTTC
TRBV5-6	NA	TRBJ2-3	NA	CASSLEISTDTQYF	TGTGCCAGCAGCTTAGAGATAAGCACAGATACGCAGTATTTT
TRBV2	NA	TRBJ1-5	TRBD1	CASKQGIRNQPQHF	TGTGCCAGCAAACAGGGGATCCGCAATCAGCCCCAGCATTTT
TRBV2	NA	TRBJ1-2	NA	CASGDLPNYGYTF	TGTGCCAGCGGGGACTTACCTAACTATGGCTACACCTTC
TRBV6-1	NA	TRBJ2-1	NA	CASSEMERHGQFF	TGTGCCAGCAGTGAAATGGAGCGGCACGGGCAGTTCTTC
TRBV15	NA	TRBJ2-7	TRBD1	CATSANRGSYEQYF	TGTGCCACCAGCGCCAACAGGGGCTCCTACGAGCAGTACTTC
TRBV10-3	NA	TRBJ1-4	TRBD1	CATTPGQGNEKLFF	TGTGCCACTACCCCGGGACAGGGGAATGAAAAACTGTTTTTT
TRBV9	NA	TRBJ1-2	TRBD1	CASSAGTGSLYGYTF	TGTGCCAGCAGCGCCGGGACAGGGTCCCTGTATGGCTACACCTTC
TRBV10-2	NA	TRBJ2-3	TRBD1	CASRNSRARGIDTQYF	TGCGCCAGCAGAAACTCTCGGGCCAGGGGGATAGATACGCAGTATTTT
TRBV29-1	NA	TRBJ2-5	NA	CSVERYETQYF	TGCAGCGTTGAACGGTATGAGACCCAGTACTTC